Below are 26 T cell receptor beta chains sequenced from a single sample in a study of T cell responses to AZD1222 COVID-19 vaccine. Generated by immunoSEQ multiplex PCR, the TCRdb table keeps only in-frame clones and is missing some. The sample has 150,000 or so clones, about 88% seen once. Sequences were derived from peripheral blood, sampled on day 0 of AZD1222 vaccination. These receptors all come from an adult in good health.

The rearrangement joins TRBV19 to TRBJ1-5, with TRBD1 matching 11 bases. This CDR3 has 15 amino acids. CDR1 and CDR2 from the germline V gene are LNHDA and SQIVND (reference sequence). J was trimmed by 7 bases and V by 10 bases; bases with no gene match: 12. CDR3 protein: CATTDRGRPGQPQHF. In DNA, the CDR3 is TGTGCCACCACGGACAGGGGGCGACCGGGGCAGCCCCAGCATTTT.

This clone was detected only once. The chain employs TRBV7-6 and TRBJ1-2; D may be TRBD1 (5 bases). Germline V CDR1 and CDR2: SGHVS, FNYEAQ. This CDR3 spans 17 amino acids. Trimming pared 1 base from V and 3 bases from J, leaving 18 bases between. As DNA, the CDR3 is TGTGCCAGCAGCTTAGATAGGGACGCCTCCTCTCACTATGGCTACACCTTC. Encoded protein: CASSLDRDASSHYGYTF.

The V and J genes are TRBV7-2 and TRBJ1-2; D possibly corresponds to TRBD1 (5 bases). The germline V and J ends were trimmed by 8 bases and 8 bases, with 18 bases remaining between them. CDR1 is SGHTA, CDR2 FQGNSA, per germline. The CDR3 is 13 amino acids. Here the CDR3 reads CASPRGGVKGYTF. In DNA, the CDR3 is TGTGCCAGCCCTCGTGGGGGGGTAAAAGGCTACACCTTC. The whole variable domain, filled in from reference TRBV7-2 and TRBJ1-2, reads GAGVSQSPSNKVTEKGKDVELRCDPISGHTALYWYRQSLGQGLEFLIYFQGNSAPDKSGLPSDRFSAERTGGSVSTLTIQRTQQEDSAVYLCASPRGGVKGYTFGSGTRLTVV.

This clone was counted between two and nine times. The chain carries TRBV6-6 and TRBJ1-3; tentative D call: TRBD1 (5 bases). The CDR3 is 16 residues long. With 7 bases removed from V and 4 bases from J, the gap between germline ends came to 20 bases. Germline values: CDR1 MNHNY, CDR2 SVGAGI (reference sequence). The chain's CDR3 is CASNDRDGIFGNTIYF. CDR3 bases: TGTGCCAGCAACGACCGGGACGGGATCTTCGGAAACACCATATATTTT.

V is TRBV18 and J is TRBJ1-2; TRBD1 aligns across 7 bases. The CDR3 runs to 14 residues. Trimming removed 2 bases from V and 4 bases from J; junction bases left unmatched: 4. Looked up from germline, CDR1 is KGHSH and CDR2 is LQKENI. The CDR3: CASSPYRGTYGYTF. In nucleotides, the CDR3 is TGTGCCAGCTCACCATACAGGGGTACCTATGGCTACACCTTC.

The chain is built from TRBV6-6 and TRBJ1-1, with D unresolved. This CDR3 comprises 13 residues. Germline CDR1 reads MNHNY; CDR2 reads SVGAGI (reference sequence). Trimming shortened V by 7 bases and J by 1 base, and 10 bases separated the two germline ends. CDR3 amino acids: CASTRAPNTEAFF. The CDR3 region has the DNA TGTGCCAGCACCCGGGCCCCGAACACTGAAGCTTTCTTT.

This clone was detected only once. This rearrangement joins TRBV11-2 to TRBJ1-1; 10 positions match TRBD1. Germline V gives CDR1 SGHAT, CDR2 FQNNGV. This CDR3 spans 14 amino acids. The V and J ends lost 7 bases and 7 bases, in that order; junction bases with no gene match: 9. The CDR3 sequence: CASKSTGGLGEAFF. DNA of the CDR3: TGTGCCAGCAAATCGACAGGGGGCTTGGGTGAAGCTTTCTTT.

V gene TRBV24-1 combines with J gene TRBJ2-7; D could derive from TRBD1 or TRBD2 (5 bases each). Germline loops: CDR1 KGHDR, CDR2 SFDVKD. This CDR3 has 14 residues. Trimming removed 4 bases at V and 7 bases at J, with 16 bases between. CDR3 DNA: TGTGCCACCAGTGAGACCGGGACCCGAGGGGAGCAGTACTTC. Residues: CATSETGTRGEQYF.

The V gene is TRBV10-3, the J gene TRBJ2-4; 7 nucleotides match TRBD2. Unmatched junction bases numbered 2, after V lost 0 bases and J lost 6 bases. The CDR3 consists of 14 residues. In germline, CDR1 is ENHRY, CDR2 SYGVKD. The CDR3 loop is CAISESGEGNIQYF. CDR3 coding DNA: TGTGCCATCAGTGAGTCGGGGGAGGGAAACATTCAGTACTTC.

The chain has TRBV19 and TRBJ1-4, with D unresolved. CDR1 LNHDA and CDR2 SQIVND come from the germline V gene (reference sequence). V was pared by 6 bases and J by 7 bases, with 9 bases between. The CDR3 loop spans 12 amino acids. CDR3: CASSLPGEKLFF. In DNA, the CDR3 is TGTGCCAGTAGCCTCCCGGGTGAAAAACTGTTTTTT.

This rearrangement joins TRBV7-2 to TRBJ1-2, with D possibly TRBD1 on 5 matching bases. Germline values: CDR1 SGHTA, CDR2 FQGNSA. The germline V and J ends were trimmed by 1 base and 7 bases, with 13 bases remaining between them. The CDR3 spans 14 residues. The CDR3: CASSLDMQGGGYTF. DNA for the CDR3: TGTGCCAGCAGCTTAGATATGCAGGGTGGTGGCTACACCTTC.

The V gene is TRBV24-1, the J gene TRBJ2-6; D perhaps matches TRBD1 (5 bases). CDR1 KGHDR and CDR2 SFDVKD come from the germline V gene. V was cut by 10 bases and J by 3 bases, with 18 bases left in between. The CDR3 sequence is 16 residues long. The CDR3 nucleotides are TGTGCCACAAGACCCCTTACAGGCTATGGGGCCAACGTCCTGACTTTC. Amino acid sequence: CATRPLTGYGANVLTF.

This chain uses TRBV6-5 with TRBJ2-7, with TRBD1 as a possible D gene (5 bases). The ends were cut back, 5 bases at V and 0 bases at J, with 11 bases in the middle. CDR3 length: 14 amino acids. Germline V gene sequence: CDR1 MNHEY, CDR2 SVGAGI. The CDR3 DNA is TGTGCCAGCAGTCCCCGACAGAGCTCCTACGAGCAGTACTTC. This encodes CASSPRQSSYEQYF.

This chain joins TRBV5-1 and TRBJ2-7; 10 bases align to TRBD2. CDR1 is SGHRS, CDR2 YFSETQ, per germline. Trimming cost V 5 bases and J 0 bases; bases outside gene matches: 5. The CDR3 sequence is 15 residues long. The CDR3 protein is CASRRGLATSYEQYF. CDR3 nucleotides: TGCGCCAGCAGGCGGGGACTAGCGACCTCCTACGAGCAGTACTTC.

This sequence joins TRBV9 and TRBJ2-2, with 8 nucleotides matching TRBD2. Trimming at V came to 8 bases and at J to 4 bases, leaving 7 bases not matched to a gene. There are 14 residues in the CDR3. CDR1 is SGDLS, CDR2 YYNGEE, per germline. This chain's CDR3 is CARSPGGPTGELFF. CDR3 coding DNA: TGTGCCAGGAGTCCGGGGGGGCCCACCGGGGAGCTGTTTTTT.

This clone was observed once. Other DNA variants within this sample encode the same CDR3. The CDR3 sequence is CASSPTVSNQPQHF. The DNA of the CDR3 is TGTGCCAGCAGTCCGACAGTATCCAATCAGCCCCAGCATTTT. The V gene is TRBV28, the J gene TRBJ1-5; possibly TRBD1 for D (5 bases). There are 14 residues in the CDR3. In germline, CDR1 is MDHEN, CDR2 SYDVKM. V gave up 5 bases and J gave up 3 bases, with 11 bases separating them.

This clone was recorded once. This sequence joins TRBV4-3 and TRBJ2-7; D might be TRBD2 (5 bases). This CDR3 spans 14 amino acids. V lost 4 bases and J lost 7, with 17 bases in between. Germline-derived CDR1 and CDR2 are LGHNA and YSLEER. The CDR3 here is CASSLTGEGSEQYF. The CDR3 DNA sequence: TGCGCCAGCAGCCTCACCGGAGAGGGTTCTGAGCAGTACTTC.

The CDR3 here is CAPTSGGSYEQYF. CDR3 DNA: TGTGCCCCGACTAGCGGGGGATCCTACGAGCAGTACTTC. This chain uses TRBV12-3 or TRBV12-4 with TRBJ2-7; 12 nucleotides agree with TRBD2. The CDR3 sequence is 13 residues long. Trimming cost V 11 bases and J 1 base; bases outside gene matches: 3.

The chain combines TRBV28 with TRBJ2-5; no clear D gene. CDR1 is MDHEN, CDR2 SYDVKM, per germline. The length of the CDR3 is 14 residues. V dropped 8 bases and J dropped 5 bases, with 18 bases sitting between them. The CDR3 DNA is TGTGCCAGCTCAATAGGCCGGGCGCACGAGACCCAGTACTTC. It is translated as CASSIGRAHETQYF.

The rearrangement uses TRBV2 and TRBJ2-3; 7 bases fit TRBD1. CDR3 length: 14 residues. The ends lost 6 bases at V and 1 base at J; junction bases unmatched: 4. Per germline, CDR1 SNHLY and CDR2 FYNNEI. The CDR3 spells CASRGDSRTDTQYF. CDR3 nucleotides: TGTGCCAGCAGGGGGGACAGCCGCACAGATACGCAGTATTTT.

The rearrangement uses TRBV21-1 and TRBJ1-1. TRBV21-1 is a documented pseudogene. The CDR3 has 13 amino acids. The chain's CDR3 is CASICDRCAEAFF. The CDR3, as DNA: TGTGCCAGCATCTGTGACCGCTGCGCTGAAGCTTTCTTT.

The table lists this clone with a count of one. The genes are TRBV10-3 and TRBJ2-2, with 9 bases fitting TRBD2. The V gene end was trimmed by 8 bases and the J gene end by 2 bases; junction bases not matched to a gene: 3. Germline CDR1 ENHRY, CDR2 SYGVKD. The CDR3 runs 14 residues. CDR3 region: CAIGGLANTGELFF. The DNA for the CDR3 is TGTGCCATCGGGGGACTAGCCAACACCGGGGAGCTGTTTTTT.

V is TRBV7-2 and J is TRBJ2-7, with D maybe TRBD2 (6 bases). V gave up 3 bases and J gave up 0 bases, with 12 bases separating them. The CDR3 contains 15 residues. Germline CDR1 SGHTA, CDR2 FQGNSA. As DNA, the CDR3 is TGTGCCAGCAGCTTTGATCTGGGGGGCTCCTACGAGCAGTACTTC. Translating gives CASSFDLGGSYEQYF.

J is TRBJ1-1 and V is TRBV9, with D possibly being TRBD1 (5 bases). The CDR3 consists of 13 residues. V was cut by 3 bases and J by 7 bases, with 13 bases left in between. The germline CDR1 and CDR2 sequences are SGDLS and YYNGEE. CDR3 loop: CASSDGPDSEAFF. The CDR3 DNA reads TGTGCCAGCAGCGACGGGCCCGACAGTGAAGCTTTCTTT.

This chain links TRBV12-3 or TRBV12-4 with TRBJ2-5; D not certain. The CDR3 consists of 13 residues. V dropped 3 bases and J dropped 3 bases, with 8 bases sitting between them. CDR3 bases: TGTGCCAGCAGTTTTGGAGTAAAAGAGACCCAGTACTTC. It yields the protein CASSFGVKETQYF.

V and J are TRBV4-2 and TRBJ1-4, with no clear D. Trimming removed 6 bases at V and 7 bases at J, with 21 bases between. The CDR3 length is 16 residues. Germline CDR1 LGHNA, CDR2 YNFKEQ. CDR3 sequence (DNA): TGTGCCAGCAGAAAGACGGACGGCCTGGCGGGTGAAAAACTGTTTTTT. Its translation is CASRKTDGLAGEKLFF.